This note documents a single TCR beta chain sequence. This table comes from immunoSEQ multiplex PCR, and its TCRdb copy is limited to in-frame clones, with some not included. Among 110,000 or so clones listed, roughly 74% were seen once. Treatment of patients with chemo-refractory metastatic non-small-cell lung cancer consisted of focal radiation plus CTLA-4 blockade with ipilimumab. These data come from a study of radiotherapy plus CTLA-4 blockade in lung cancer. In the study overall: Objective response rate was over 15%; disease control rate, 31%.

The V gene end was trimmed by 4 bases and the J gene end by 8 bases; junction bases not matched to a gene: 10. Germline CDR1 is LNHDA and CDR2 is SQIVND (reference sequence). This CDR3 is built from 14 residues. The source is a human donor with non-small cell lung cancer who had a partial response to radiotherapy plus ipilimumab. The chain couples TRBV19 to TRBJ1-2; 7 bases line up with TRBD1. Sequenced material: peripheral blood, taken from a patient treated with radiotherapy plus ipilimumab. CDR3 loop: CASSNRDSPGGYTF. The CDR3 nucleotides are TGTGCCAGTAGTAACCGGGACAGTCCCGGCGGCTACACCTTC.